The rows below give T cell receptor beta chains drawn from one sample of a study of T-cell memory formation after mild COVID-19. TCRdb used MiXCR to reprocess the 5' RACE reads, holding one entry per CDR3 protein. The table records roughly 110,000 distinct CDR3 sequences, approximately 15% of them present only once. The sample comprised PBMCs or a T cell subset sorted from them (not recorded which). These receptors all come from an adult woman who had mild COVID-19 (a few samples of this study predate the infection). Cell type and time point are not known. CDR3s include the opening cysteine and the closing phenylalanine or tryptophan. A D gene is named only where the DNA matches it firmly.

>TRBJ2-3|TRBV4-2|NA
CASSQGATDTQYF
>TRBJ1-4|TRBV7-9|TRBD1
CASSLAGGEKLFF
>TRBJ1-1|TRBV6-5|NA
CASSYSNSGGTEAFF
>TRBJ2-7|TRBV5-1|NA
CASSPTGYSYEQYF
>TRBJ2-1|TRBV5-5|TRBD2
CASSIAGEINEQFF
>TRBJ2-3|TRBV3-1|TRBD2
CASSQGVRGATDTQYF
>TRBJ1-1|TRBV19|NA
CASSIDYSSDEAFF
>TRBJ1-1|TRBV20-1|NA
CSASAGSDTEAFF
>TRBJ2-6|TRBV15|NA
CATSIQGGLNSGANVLTF
>TRBJ2-7|TRBV20-1|NA
CSARQGRHEQYF
>TRBJ2-3|TRBV6-2/TRBV6-3|TRBD2
CASSYNGRAVTDTQYF
>TRBJ2-2|TRBV5-1|TRBD2
CASSLARLAGNGELFF
>TRBJ2-7|TRBV7-8|NA
CASSLLEKSYEQYF
>TRBJ2-1|TRBV5-1|NA
CASSPLDGQKGNEQFF
>TRBJ1-2|TRBV7-2|TRBD1
CASSLPRGQLDYGYTF
>TRBJ2-3|TRBV4-1|NA
CASSYRAGTDTQYF
>TRBJ2-3|TRBV10-3|TRBD2
CAISESALAGWPDTQYF
>TRBJ2-7|TRBV2|NA
CASSVIGGANEQYF
>TRBJ2-2|TRBV9|TRBD2
CASSGPGTSDGELFF
>TRBJ2-7|TRBV19|TRBD2
CASSILLAGGRYYEQYF
>TRBJ1-1|TRBV5-1|TRBD1
CASFQGGNTEAFF
>TRBJ1-1|TRBV7-9|NA
CASSLDPEAFF
>TRBJ2-1|TRBV5-6|TRBD1
CASSPTGTENEQFF
>TRBJ2-7|TRBV12-3/TRBV12-4|NA
CASSLPGTPTYEQYF
>TRBJ2-1|TRBV7-9|NA
CASSLPGAPLIEQFF
>TRBJ2-7|TRBV5-8|NA
CASSLGGGSEQYF
>TRBJ2-7|TRBV15|NA
CATSRDLKGSNEQYF
>TRBJ1-5|TRBV12-3/TRBV12-4|NA
CASSLGSGGNQPQHF